This T cell receptor beta chain emerged from a study of OX40 agonist ivuxolimab in advanced cancers. The overall study: Six ivuxolimab dose levels, 0.01 to 10 mg/kg, were given intravenously every 2 weeks. The eligibility criteria allowed prior anti-PD-1, anti-PD-L1 or anti-CTLA-4 therapy, and roughly 39% had some. Broader study findings: The study did not work out the antigen specificity of the expanded peripheral T cells. Clonal expansion was seen in CD4+ and CD8+ blood T cells by week 6 at 0.1 to 3.0 mg/kg.

Profiling relied on immunoSEQ multiplex PCR, and the TCRdb table lists in-frame clones only, not all of them. The data contain some 81,000 clones, approximately 85% of them singletons. Trimming left V 0 bases short and J 3 bases short, with 12 bases between. Germline loops: CDR1 SGHAT, CDR2 FQNNGV. The CDR3 has 17 amino acids. Concerning this clone: The antigen remains undetermined.

This receptor was taken from an adult with an advanced solid tumor such as melanoma, head and neck, liver or kidney cancer. The chain carries TRBV11-2 and TRBJ1-6; a weak D match, TRBD1 (6 bases). The sequenced sample was CD4+ or CD8+ T cells sorted from blood, obtained in a trial of the OX40 agonist ivuxolimab. The CDR3 sequence: CASSLEAYRVYNSPLHF. The DNA for the CDR3 is TGTGCCAGCAGCTTAGAAGCGTACAGGGTCTATAATTCACCCCTCCACTTT.